The rows below give T cell receptor beta chains drawn from one sample of a study of blood T cells in healthy people across ages. Using its own MiXCR run on the 5' RACE reads, TCRdb lists one record per CDR3 protein. The repertoire holds approximately 770,000 distinct CDR3 sequences, with roughly 60% as singletons. Material: blood. Every receptor here comes from a man aged 30-40 years in good health. Each CDR3 is given with its conserved first and last residue. A D gene is named only where the DNA matches it firmly. Not all rows give a size; the values are once, few, many and, for expanded clones, a class.

d_gene	len	v_gene	abundance	j_gene	CDR3aa	CDR3nt
.	12	TRBV2	few	TRBJ1-1	CASRLGDTEAFF	TGTGCCAGCAGGTTAGGGGACACTGAAGCTTTCTTT
TRBD2	17	TRBV6-6	.	TRBJ2-7	CASDVRLAGGLPYEQYF	TGTGCCAGCGATGTTAGGCTAGCGGGAGGGCTACCCTACGAGCAGTACTTC
TRBD2	15	TRBV12-3/TRBV12-4	.	TRBJ2-3	CASSFSGRVPDTQYF	TGTGCCAGCAGTTTTAGCGGGAGAGTCCCAGATACGCAGTATTTT
.	13	TRBV3-1	few	TRBJ2-7	CASSQGSGTEQYF	TGTGCCAGCAGCCAAGGATCGGGGACTGAGCAGTACTTC
.	15	TRBV5-1	.	TRBJ2-1	CASSSSQSSYNEQFF	TGCGCCAGCAGCTCGTCCCAAAGCTCCTACAATGAGCAGTTCTTC
.	13	TRBV27	few	TRBJ2-5	CASSFGLSQTQYF	TGTGCCAGCAGTTTTGGACTTAGCCAGACCCAGTACTTC
TRBD1	15	TRBV2	.	TRBJ2-5	CASTKQGATQETQYF	TGTGCCAGCACTAAGCAGGGGGCCACACAAGAGACCCAGTACTTC
TRBD2	13	TRBV20-1	.	TRBJ2-7	CSARLSSGIEQYF	TGCAGTGCTAGATTGTCTAGCGGAATCGAGCAGTACTTC
TRBD2	18	TRBV7-3	.	TRBJ2-1	CASSFETGTSGRAGEQFF	TGTGCCAGCAGCTTTGAAACCGGGACTAGCGGGAGGGCCGGCGAGCAGTTCTTC
.	14	TRBV7-9	few	TRBJ1-5	CASSLAGPNQPQHF	TGTGCCAGCTCCCTCGCCGGGCCCAATCAGCCCCAGCATTTT
TRBD2	15	TRBV11-1	.	TRBJ2-7	CASSFLAGAFYEQYF	TGTGCCAGCAGCTTTCTAGCGGGAGCGTTCTACGAGCAGTACTTC
.	14	TRBV4-2	.	TRBJ2-5	CASSQGLGGETQYF	TGTGCCAGCAGCCAAGGTCTGGGTGGAGAGACCCAGTACTTC
TRBD1	14	TRBV25-1	.	TRBJ1-4	CASSVEGPGGKLFF	TGTGCCAGCAGTGTAGAGGGACCAGGGGGAAAACTGTTTTTT
TRBD1	14	TRBV6-1	.	TRBJ1-5	CASRTGVGNQPQHF	TGTGCCAGCAGGACAGGGGTTGGCAATCAGCCCCAGCATTTT
.	15	TRBV14	.	TRBJ1-2	CASSPQAGLIYGYTF	TGTGCCAGCAGCCCTCAAGCGGGCCTTATCTATGGCTACACCTTC
TRBD2	17	TRBV5-1	.	TRBJ2-1	CASSFGPSGVRTSEQFF	TGCGCCAGCAGCTTCGGGCCCAGCGGGGTAAGGACAAGTGAGCAGTTCTTC
.	16	TRBV20-1	.	TRBJ2-5	CSAALFASLTYNEQYF	TGCAGTGCTGCACTCTTTGCTAGTTTGACTTACAATGAGCAGTACTTC
.	15	TRBV12-3/TRBV12-4	few	TRBJ1-2	CASSFSPRVNYGYTF	TGTGCCAGCAGTTTTTCCCCCCGAGTTAACTATGGCTACACCTTC
.	15	TRBV20-1	.	TRBJ2-7	CSAGGRAGVFYEQYF	TGCAGTGCAGGGGGTCGGGCGGGGGTGTTTTACGAGCAGTACTTC
TRBD2	14	TRBV7-2	.	TRBJ2-7	CASSATSGTYEQYF	TGTGCCAGCAGCGCCACTAGCGGAACCTACGAGCAGTACTTC
TRBD1	16	TRBV6-5	.	TRBJ2-1	CASSRGQGGAPNEQFF	TGTGCCAGCAGTCGCGGACAGGGGGGTGCCCCTAATGAGCAGTTCTTC
.	13	TRBV6-1	.	TRBJ2-5	CASSEGQGQTQYF	TGTGCCAGCAGTGAAGGGCAGGGCCAGACCCAGTACTTC
.	13	TRBV28	.	TRBJ2-2	CASSKESTGELFF	TGTGCCAGCAGCAAAGAAAGCACCGGGGAGCTGTTTTTT
.	9	TRBV29-1	.	TRBJ2-1	CSVPPQQFF	TGCAGCGTCCCACCCCAGCAGTTCTTC
TRBD2	13	TRBV10-3	.	TRBJ2-5	CAISGAGVETQYF	TGTGCCATCAGCGGGGCGGGGGTGGAGACCCAGTACTTC
.	13	TRBV6-6	.	TRBJ2-3	CASSHPGTDTQYF	TGTGCCAGCAGCCACCCCGGCACAGATACGCAGTATTTT
.	15	TRBV9	.	TRBJ2-3	CASSPTGQRTDTQYF	TGTGCCAGCAGCCCTACGGGACAACGCACAGATACGCAGTATTTT
.	14	TRBV20-1	.	TRBJ2-7	CSAKKFSADYEQYF	TGCAGTGCTAAAAAATTCAGTGCAGACTACGAGCAGTACTTC
TRBD2	14	TRBV11-3	.	TRBJ2-1	CASSPGIAGHEQFF	TGTGCCAGCAGCCCGGGGATAGCGGGTCATGAGCAGTTCTTC
.	14	TRBV29-1	.	TRBJ2-6	CSVVSASGANVLTF	TGCAGCGTTGTATCGGCCTCTGGGGCCAACGTCCTGACTTTC
TRBD2	15	TRBV7-2	.	TRBJ2-7	CASSLVGRAWYEQYF	TGTGCCAGCAGCTTAGTCGGGAGGGCATGGTACGAGCAGTACTTC
.	12	TRBV20-1	once	TRBJ1-5	CSAREDGQPQHF	TGCAGTGCTAGAGAGGATGGTCAGCCCCAGCATTTT
.	15	TRBV20-1	few	TRBJ2-6	CSAPTPGTGANVLTF	TGCAGTGCCCCGACTCCGGGGACTGGGGCCAACGTCCTGACTTTC
TRBD1	15	TRBV7-9	.	TRBJ2-6	CASSVDRSGANVLTF	TGTGCCAGCAGCGTGGACAGGTCTGGGGCCAACGTCCTGACTTTC
TRBD2	16	TRBV12-3/TRBV12-4	.	TRBJ2-1	CASSPKRDLSYNEQFF	TGTGCCAGCAGTCCCAAGCGGGACCTCTCCTACAATGAGCAGTTCTTC
TRBD1	19	TRBV11-2	.	TRBJ2-6	CASSHYTGDNKSGANVLTF	TGTGCCAGCAGCCACTACACAGGGGACAATAAGTCTGGGGCCAACGTCCTGACTTTC
.	14	TRBV9	.	TRBJ2-6	CASSQSEGANVLTF	TGTGCCAGCAGCCAGTCGGAGGGGGCCAACGTCCTGACTTTC
.	14	TRBV2	.	TRBJ1-2	CASSEGRSPNGYTF	TGTGCCAGCAGTGAGGGACGGAGTCCTAATGGCTACACCTTC